This T cell receptor beta chain was captured in a study of blood T cell repertoires in COVID-19. Participant ages covered about 18 to 89 years across around 22 US areas. Participants' own reports of clinical history determined their cohort assignment. Recovered participants had two consecutive negative NP/OP PCR tests, healthcare professional clearance, or symptom resolution. V was trimmed by 4 bases and J by 1 base, leaving 10 bases between them. The germline V gene has CDR1 SNHLY and CDR2 FYNNEI. The CDR3 totals 14 residues. Original processing methods: Estimated nucleated cell counts came from reference gene primer amplification. The assay was immunoSEQ multiplex PCR, and TCRdb's table has in-frame clones only and misses some. V, J and clone size were drawn from that table, and D and trimming were deduced from the DNA. Of hundreds of thousands of clones listed, approximately 90% are singletons.

This chain links TRBV2 with TRBJ2-5, with a weak D call TRBD1 (6 bases). Source material: PBMCs or T cells enriched from blood (not recorded which). The origin of this receptor is a man aged 35 to 55 who had recovered from COVID-19. CDR3 DNA: TGTGCCAGCAGTGCGCGGACAGCCCAAGAGACCCAGTACTTC. This translates into CASSARTAQETQYF.